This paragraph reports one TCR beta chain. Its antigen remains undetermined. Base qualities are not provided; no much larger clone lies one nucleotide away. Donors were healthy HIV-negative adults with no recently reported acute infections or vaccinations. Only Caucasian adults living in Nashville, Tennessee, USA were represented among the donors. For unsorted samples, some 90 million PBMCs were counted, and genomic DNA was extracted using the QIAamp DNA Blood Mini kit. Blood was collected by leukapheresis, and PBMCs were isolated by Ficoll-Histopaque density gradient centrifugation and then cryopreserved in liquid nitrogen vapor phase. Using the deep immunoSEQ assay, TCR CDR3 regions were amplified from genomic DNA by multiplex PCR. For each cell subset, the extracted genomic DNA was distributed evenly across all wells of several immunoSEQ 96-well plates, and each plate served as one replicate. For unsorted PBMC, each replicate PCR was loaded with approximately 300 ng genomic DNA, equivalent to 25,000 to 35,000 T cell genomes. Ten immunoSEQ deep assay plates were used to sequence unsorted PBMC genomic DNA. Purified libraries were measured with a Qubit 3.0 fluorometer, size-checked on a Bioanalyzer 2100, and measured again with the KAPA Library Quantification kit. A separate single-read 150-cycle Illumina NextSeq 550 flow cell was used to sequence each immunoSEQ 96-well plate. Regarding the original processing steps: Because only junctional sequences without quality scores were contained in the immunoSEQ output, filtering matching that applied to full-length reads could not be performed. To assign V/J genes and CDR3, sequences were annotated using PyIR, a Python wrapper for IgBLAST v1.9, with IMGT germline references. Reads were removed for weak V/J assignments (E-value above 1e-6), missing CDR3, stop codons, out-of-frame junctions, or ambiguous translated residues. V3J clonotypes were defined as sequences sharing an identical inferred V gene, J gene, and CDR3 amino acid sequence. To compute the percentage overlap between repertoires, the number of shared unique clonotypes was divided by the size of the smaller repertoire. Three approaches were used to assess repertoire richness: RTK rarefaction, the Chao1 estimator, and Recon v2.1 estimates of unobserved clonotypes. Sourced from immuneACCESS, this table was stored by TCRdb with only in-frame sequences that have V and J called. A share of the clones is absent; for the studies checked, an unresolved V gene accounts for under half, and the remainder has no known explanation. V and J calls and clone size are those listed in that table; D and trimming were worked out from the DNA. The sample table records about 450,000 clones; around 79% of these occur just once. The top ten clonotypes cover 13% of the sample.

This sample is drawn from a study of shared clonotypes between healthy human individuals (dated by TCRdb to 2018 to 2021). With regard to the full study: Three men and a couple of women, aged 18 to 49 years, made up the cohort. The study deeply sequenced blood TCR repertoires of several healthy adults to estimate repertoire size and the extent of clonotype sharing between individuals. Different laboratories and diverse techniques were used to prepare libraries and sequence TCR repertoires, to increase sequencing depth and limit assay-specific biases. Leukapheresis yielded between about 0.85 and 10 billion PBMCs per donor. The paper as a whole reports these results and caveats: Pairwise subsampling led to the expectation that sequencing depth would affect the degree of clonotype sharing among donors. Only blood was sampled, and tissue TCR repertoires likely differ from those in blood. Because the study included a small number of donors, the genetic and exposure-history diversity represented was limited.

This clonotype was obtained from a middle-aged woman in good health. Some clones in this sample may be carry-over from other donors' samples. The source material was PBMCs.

Here the CDR3 is given as CAWSRGRETQYF. The DNA reads as follows: TGTGCCTGGAGTAGGGGGCGAGAGACCCAGTACTTC. The rearranged chain carries TRBV30 and TRBJ2-5; 7 central bases correspond to TRBD1. CDR1 GTSNPN and CDR2 SVGIG were looked up in the germline V gene (reference sequence). Trimming accounts for 2 bases at V and 4 bases at J, while the number of junction bases matched to no gene is 1. The CDR3, from cysteine to phenylalanine, totals 12 residues. The read is trimmed to its CDR3 DNA, 36 bases read in frame from base 1.